The rows below give T cell receptor beta chains drawn from one sample of a study of metastatic and nonmetastatic thyroid tumors. TCRdb re-called the PCR reads via MiXCR. The data show 29,000 or so clones, roughly 4% seen once. Input material: blood. These receptor sequences come from a female donor with papillary thyroid cancer or a benign thyroid nodule (not recorded which). Some clones in this sample may be carry-over from other donors' samples. The CDR3 runs from the conserved cysteine through the conserved F or W. Fields, in order: D gene, J gene, clone size, V gene, CDR3 protein, CDR3 DNA. A D gene is named only where the DNA matches it firmly. Only part of the rows carry a size: once, few, many, or a class if the clone is expanded.

D: NA
J: TRBJ2-7
size: many
V: TRBV5-1
CDR3: CASSLDRDTYEQYF
DNA: TGCGCCAGCAGCTTGGATAGGGACACCTACGAGCAGTACTTC

D: NA
J: TRBJ1-1
size: many
V: TRBV30
CDR3: CAWSEYQGPVTEAFF
DNA: TGTGCCTGGAGTGAGTACCAGGGGCCCGTCACTGAAGCTTTCTTT

D: NA
J: TRBJ2-7
size: few
V: TRBV12-3/TRBV12-4
CDR3: CASSLALGSYEQYF
DNA: TGTGCCAGCAGTCTGGCCCTGGGGTCCTACGAGCAGTACTTC

D: NA
J: TRBJ2-2
size: many
V: TRBV25-1
CDR3: CASSDSQNTGELFF
DNA: TGTGCCAGCAGTGACTCACAGAACACCGGGGAGCTGTTTTTT

D: NA
J: TRBJ2-2
size: NA
V: TRBV19
CDR3: CASRWRGHTGELFF
DNA: TGTGCCAGTAGGTGGAGGGGGCACACCGGGGAGCTGTTTTTT

D: NA
J: TRBJ2-3
size: NA
V: TRBV28
CDR3: CASRGGQHTETKYF
DNA: TGTGCCAGTCGCGGAGGACAGCACACAGAAACGAAGTATTTT

D: NA
J: TRBJ2-5
size: many
V: TRBV7-8
CDR3: CASSRDVETQYF
DNA: TGTGCCAGCAGCCGGGACGTAGAGACCCAGTACTTC

D: TRBD2
J: TRBJ2-5
size: many
V: TRBV7-9
CDR3: CATGVISGRGRETQYF
DNA: TGTGCCACCGGAGTGATTAGCGGGAGGGGACGGGAGACCCAGTACTTC

D: NA
J: TRBJ2-4
size: NA
V: TRBV7-2
CDR3: CASSPERTLAKNIQYF
DNA: TGTGCCAGCAGCCCCGAACGGACTCTAGCCAAAAACATTCAGTACTTC

D: NA
J: TRBJ1-5
size: NA
V: TRBV6-2/TRBV6-3
CDR3: CASSEVDRPHQPQHF
DNA: TGTGCCAGCAGTGAGGTCGACAGGCCACATCAGCCCCAGCATTTT

D: NA
J: TRBJ2-3
size: NA
V: TRBV7-3
CDR3: CASSLGGGRDTQYF
DNA: TGTGCCAGCAGCTTAGGTGGGGGACGAGATACGCAGTATTTT

D: TRBD1
J: TRBJ2-5
size: many
V: TRBV5-1
CDR3: CASSLAGTDETQYF
DNA: TGCGCCAGCAGCTTAGCCGGGACAGATGAGACCCAGTACTTC

D: NA
J: TRBJ2-7
size: NA
V: TRBV29-1
CDR3: CSVPGPLAQYF
DNA: TGCAGCGTGCCGGGCCCCCTCGCGCAGTACTTC

D: TRBD2
J: TRBJ2-1
size: NA
V: TRBV28
CDR3: CASRVLAGAYNEQFF
DNA: TGTGCCAGCAGAGTTTTGGCGGGAGCCTACAATGAGCAGTTCTTC

D: NA
J: TRBJ2-1
size: many
V: TRBV4-1
CDR3: CASSQGLLNEQFF
DNA: TGCGCCAGCAGCCAAGGACTACTCAATGAGCAGTTCTTC

D: TRBD2
J: TRBJ2-6
size: many
V: TRBV5-4
CDR3: CASSSTSANSGANVLTF
DNA: TGTGCCAGCAGCTCCACTAGCGCGAACTCTGGGGCCAACGTCCTGACTTTC

D: TRBD2
J: TRBJ2-3
size: many
V: TRBV11-2
CDR3: CASSTRTGGELSTDTQYF
DNA: TGTGCCAGCAGCACCCGAACGGGAGGGGAGCTAAGCACAGATACGCAGTATTTT

D: TRBD1
J: TRBJ2-7
size: many
V: TRBV15
CDR3: CATSNEGAGYEQYF
DNA: TGTGCCACCAGCAACGAGGGGGCAGGGTACGAGCAGTACTTC

D: TRBD2
J: TRBJ2-1
size: NA
V: TRBV19
CDR3: CASSTGTSGYNEQFF
DNA: TGTGCCAGTAGTACCGGGACTAGCGGATACAATGAGCAGTTCTTC

D: NA
J: TRBJ2-3
size: medium-sized
V: TRBV12-3/TRBV12-4
CDR3: CASSRQQGDTQYF
DNA: TGTGCCAGCAGTCGACAACAGGGAGATACGCAGTATTTT

D: TRBD2
J: TRBJ2-1
size: NA
V: TRBV9
CDR3: CASSRATSGLDEQFF
DNA: TGTGCCAGCAGCCGGGCGACTAGCGGGCTCGATGAGCAGTTCTTC

D: NA
J: TRBJ2-5
size: many
V: TRBV20-1
CDR3: CSASGAKAETQYF
DNA: TGCAGTGCTAGCGGGGCGAAGGCAGAGACCCAGTACTTC

D: NA
J: TRBJ2-1
size: NA
V: TRBV20-1
CDR3: CSASGTPDYNEQFF
DNA: TGCAGTGCTAGCGGGACCCCCGACTACAATGAGCAGTTCTTC

D: TRBD2
J: TRBJ2-3
size: many
V: TRBV5-1
CDR3: CASSLTVGGTDTQYF
DNA: TGCGCCAGCAGCTTGACGGTCGGGGGGACAGATACGCAGTATTTT

D: NA
J: TRBJ2-7
size: many
V: TRBV7-2
CDR3: CASSPSRRGREEYF
DNA: TGTGCCAGCAGCCCCTCGCGGAGGGGGCGGGAGGAGTACTTC

D: NA
J: TRBJ2-7
size: many
V: TRBV4-1
CDR3: CASSPSPTGVDEQYF
DNA: TGCGCCAGCAGCCCTTCCCCGACAGGAGTGGACGAGCAGTACTTC

D: NA
J: TRBJ2-7
size: NA
V: TRBV20-1
CDR3: CSASIAYEQYF
DNA: TGCAGTGCTAGTATCGCGTACGAGCAGTACTTC

D: TRBD1
J: TRBJ1-1
size: NA
V: TRBV12-3/TRBV12-4
CDR3: CASSFGTAFEAFF
DNA: TGTGCCAGCAGTTTTGGGACAGCGTTTGAAGCTTTCTTT

D: NA
J: TRBJ2-5
size: many
V: TRBV5-1
CDR3: CASSLGVETQYF
DNA: TGCGCCAGCAGCCTGGGGGTTGAGACCCAGTACTTC

D: NA
J: TRBJ2-7
size: medium-sized
V: TRBV27
CDR3: CASTEGGAGEQYF
DNA: TGTGCCAGCACCGAGGGGGGGGCGGGGGAGCAGTACTTC

D: NA
J: TRBJ1-3
size: many
V: TRBV7-9
CDR3: CASSLAPPGDTIYF
DNA: TGTGCCAGCAGCTTAGCTCCCCCGGGAGACACCATATATTTT

D: NA
J: TRBJ1-3
size: many
V: TRBV19
CDR3: CASSYAGSGNTIYF
DNA: TGTGCCAGTAGTTACGCCGGCTCTGGAAACACCATATATTTT

D: TRBD1
J: TRBJ1-2
size: medium-sized
V: TRBV28
CDR3: CASTQTGGRGYTF
DNA: TGTGCCAGCACCCAGACAGGGGGCAGGGGCTACACCTTC